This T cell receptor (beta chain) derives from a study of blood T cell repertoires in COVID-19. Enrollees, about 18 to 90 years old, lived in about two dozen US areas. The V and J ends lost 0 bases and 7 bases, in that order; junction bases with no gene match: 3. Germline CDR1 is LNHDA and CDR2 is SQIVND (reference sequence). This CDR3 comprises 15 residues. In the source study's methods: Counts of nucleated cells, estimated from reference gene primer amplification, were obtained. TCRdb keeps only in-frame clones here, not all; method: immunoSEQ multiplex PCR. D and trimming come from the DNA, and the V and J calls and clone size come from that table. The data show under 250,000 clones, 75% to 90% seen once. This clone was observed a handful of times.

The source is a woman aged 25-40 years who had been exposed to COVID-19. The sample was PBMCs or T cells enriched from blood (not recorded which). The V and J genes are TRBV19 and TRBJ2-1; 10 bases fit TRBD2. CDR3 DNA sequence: TGTGCCAGTAGTATAGATCTAGCGGGGGTAAATGAGCAGTTCTTC. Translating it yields CASSIDLAGVNEQFF.